This is a list of T cell receptor beta chains from one sample in a study of metastatic and nonmetastatic thyroid tumors. TCRdb re-analyzed the PCR reads through MiXCR. Found here are roughly 16,000 clones, over 25% of them singletons; the top ten hold 10% to 15%. Material: tumor tissue. These receptors all stem from a male donor with papillary thyroid cancer or a benign thyroid nodule (not recorded which). Some clones in this sample may be carry-over from other donors' samples. The conserved cysteine and the conserved F or W are not part of the CDR3 here. The order of the fields is V gene, CDR3 protein.

V gene: TRBV4-1; CDR3 protein: ASSQRENTEAF
V gene: TRBV10-2; CDR3 protein: ASSESVGAGINEQF
V gene: TRBV24-1; CDR3 protein: ATSDFGQGADTQY
V gene: TRBV6-2/TRBV6-3; CDR3 protein: ASSYFRTGLNTGELF
V gene: TRBV19; CDR3 protein: ASSILGYNEKLF
V gene: TRBV28; CDR3 protein: ASSFGGGRISPLH
V gene: TRBV5-1; CDR3 protein: ASSLGAGMAETQY
V gene: TRBV7-8; CDR3 protein: ASSLGGAGQATPY
V gene: TRBV20-1; CDR3 protein: SARDVRVLDTEAF
V gene: TRBV11-2; CDR3 protein: ASSPLLGEQY
V gene: TRBV6-2/TRBV6-3; CDR3 protein: ASSTNVPTLRGRGYT
V gene: TRBV13; CDR3 protein: AISARWGTGELF
V gene: TRBV4-2; CDR3 protein: ASSQEGLLRGTQY
V gene: TRBV28; CDR3 protein: ASSLRVGELV
V gene: TRBV7-9; CDR3 protein: ASSPRTGKSYEQY
V gene: TRBV5-1; CDR3 protein: ASSWLQGANYNEQF
V gene: TRBV12-3/TRBV12-4; CDR3 protein: ASSLGHQPQH
V gene: TRBV30; CDR3 protein: AWSPMGQGAHQY
V gene: TRBV5-1; CDR3 protein: ASSLASAGQGGEKLF
V gene: TRBV4-2; CDR3 protein: ASSQGRQGFTTNEKLF
V gene: TRBV20-1; CDR3 protein: SARASPLAYEQY
V gene: TRBV20-1; CDR3 protein: SAGEGNTEAF
V gene: TRBV20-1; CDR3 protein: SVRGGLGNEQF
V gene: TRBV7-2; CDR3 protein: ASSLVRTSGSGSGTQY
V gene: TRBV30; CDR3 protein: AWSPMYPTETQY
V gene: TRBV20-1; CDR3 protein: SAIPNTEAF
V gene: TRBV6-9; CDR3 protein: ASSLRQGQAF
V gene: TRBV7-3; CDR3 protein: ASSLRRQGEQY
V gene: TRBV19; CDR3 protein: ASSTGPGVRLF
V gene: TRBV28; CDR3 protein: ASSSARGVRSYNEQF
V gene: TRBV7-9; CDR3 protein: ASSLLAGKAAQY
V gene: TRBV12-5; CDR3 protein: ASGLELRAEAF
V gene: TRBV20-1; CDR3 protein: SAPGLALSSYNEQF
V gene: TRBV15; CDR3 protein: ATSRDSTARAQQY
V gene: TRBV18; CDR3 protein: ASSPQQGAKETQY